Sequencing of this T cell receptor (beta chain) was carried out in a study of T cell changes during pregnancy in multiple sclerosis. Only in-frame clones appear in the TCRdb table, and some are missing; sequencing was by immunoSEQ multiplex PCR. This sample carries more than 90,000 clones, 92% of them seen once, and the ten largest clones take 1.5% to 1.9%. The germline gives CDR1 LNHNV, CDR2 YYDKDF (reference sequence). Trimming at V came to 5 bases and at J to 3 bases, leaving 8 bases not matched to a gene. The CDR3 length is 16 residues. The source of this sequence is a female donor with multiple sclerosis, enrolled in a pregnancy study. The chain links TRBV15 to TRBJ2-1; 9 bases agree with TRBD2. The specimen was peripheral blood, collected in the third trimester of pregnancy. CDR3 protein: CATSDHTLAGYNEQFF. Here the CDR3 DNA reads TGTGCCACCAGCGATCACACACTAGCGGGCTACAATGAGCAGTTCTTC.